In this sample, the clone carrying this T cell receptor (beta chain) turned up once. The protocol was immunoSEQ multiplex PCR, while the TCRdb copy is restricted to in-frame clones and leaves out a portion. The sample consists of just under 550,000 clones, about 84% of them appearing once. This sample is part of a study of shared T cell receptors in the human thymus. These records were also assigned to another study, of human thymus T cells. This second study says: It was healthy Finnish infants having corrective surgery for congenital heart defects who were the donors. Corrective cardiac surgery supplied the resected thymus tissue. Thymic and blood repertoires appeared to show biased V and J gene usage.

Sample: thymocytes. This TCR derives from a boy less than two years old with a congenital heart defect.

Here the CDR3 reads CAWSAGAPQPQHF. CDR3 coding DNA: TGTGCCTGGAGTGCCGGTGCCCCTCAGCCCCAGCATTTT. This rearrangement joins TRBV30 to TRBJ1-5; D is uncertain. V dropped 1 base and J dropped 6 bases, with 10 bases sitting between them. Germline CDR1 reads GTSNPN; CDR2 reads SVGIG (reference sequence). This CDR3 is built from 13 residues.